The 25 T cell receptor beta chains below all came from one sample that was sequenced in a study of T cell repertoires in cytomegalovirus infection. TCRdb itself ran the reads through MiXCR, one entry per CDR3 protein. The data contain 650,000 to 900,000 distinct CDR3 sequences, 30% to 35% of them singletons. Their cognate antigens are unknown. The sequencing used cultured CD8+ T cells from PBMCs, collected from culture after CMV antigen stimulation. The source is a human donor in good health (CMV status not recorded). Some clones in this sample may be carry-over from other donors' samples.

Only a few counts were recorded for this clonotype. V is TRBV7-6 and J is TRBJ2-1, with 8 bases lining up with TRBD1. Per the germline V gene, CDR1 is SGHVS and CDR2 is FNYEAQ. This CDR3 has 14 residues. Trimming cost V 1 base and J 9 bases; bases outside gene matches: 5. For the CDR3, the DNA is TGTGCCAGCAGCTTAGGCCAGGGGGCCAGTGAGCAGTTCTTC. Protein sequence: CASSLGQGASEQFF.

This clonotype was found a few times. The CDR3 reads CASSEQHFHEQYF. DNA of the CDR3: TGTGCCAGCAGTGAACAACATTTCCACGAGCAGTACTTC. The gene calls are TRBV6-1 and TRBJ2-7; D is undetermined. V lost 2 bases and J 5 bases, leaving 10 bases between the germline ends. The CDR3 is 13 residues long. Looked up from germline, CDR1 is MNHNS and CDR2 is SASEGT.

This clonotype has just a few counts. The chain has TRBV20-1 and TRBJ1-2, with TRBD1 matching 8 bases. Germline lookup yields CDR1 DFQATT and CDR2 SNEGSKA (reference sequence). The CDR3 contains 14 residues. The V gene end was trimmed by 5 bases and the J gene end by 6 bases; junction bases not matched to a gene: 11. The CDR3 sequence: CSAVSGGAKDGYTF. The CDR3, as DNA: TGCAGTGCTGTATCAGGGGGCGCGAAAGATGGCTACACCTTC.

As regards this clonotype: A much larger clone lies one base from this, so it may be a read error. This sequence joins TRBV7-9 and TRBJ1-2; D is uncertain. Germline CDR1 is SEHNR and CDR2 is FQNEAQ (reference sequence). The CDR3 totals 23 residues. CDR3 protein: CASSTTTAREPHNSIQVNYGYNF. The CDR3 bases are TGTGCCAGCAGCACGACAACCGCTCGAGAGCCCCACAACTCTATTCAGGTTAACTATGGCTACAACTTC.

V usage is TRBV12-3 or TRBV12-4 and J usage is TRBJ2-3; tentatively, D is TRBD2 (7 bases). The V and J ends lost 3 bases and 6 bases respectively, with 16 bases between them. This CDR3 is built from 15 residues. The chain's CDR3 is CASSLYGGAVDTQYF. In DNA form, the CDR3 reads TGTGCCAGCAGTTTGTATGGGGGGGCGGTGGATACGCAGTATTTT.

The rearrangement joins TRBV20-1 to TRBJ1-5; D not resolved. The V gene's germline CDR1 is DFQATT and CDR2 SNEGSKA (reference sequence). This CDR3 spans 17 amino acids. Trimming removed 0 bases from V and 0 bases from J, with 15 bases in between. CDR3 sequence reads: CSARDLTVAVSNQPQHF. The DNA for the CDR3 is TGCAGTGCTAGAGATCTCACGGTGGCGGTTAGCAATCAGCCCCAGCATTTT.

The chain has TRBV4-2 and TRBJ2-1; D may match TRBD1 or TRBD2 (6 bases each). Germline V gene data show CDR1 as LGHNA and CDR2 as YNFKEQ. This CDR3 region has 16 residues. V was clipped by 1 base and J by 10 bases, with 20 bases between them. The CDR3 DNA sequence: TGTGCCAGCAGCCAAGCCCCCATAGGGGGGCTAAGAGAGCAGTTCTTC. Translation gives CASSQAPIGGLREQFF.

This clonotype was detected only once. The CDR3 sequence is CASSYPTSGGGRNSYNEQFF. The CDR3 DNA reads as TGTGCCAGCAGTTACCCAACTAGCGGGGGGGGACGAAACTCCTACAATGAGCAGTTCTTC. This rearrangement joins TRBV6-8 to TRBJ2-1, with 13 bases identical to TRBD2. Germline V CDR1 and CDR2: MNHGY, SAAAGT. The V gene end was trimmed by 2 bases and the J gene end by 0 bases; junction bases not matched to a gene: 10. There are 20 residues in the CDR3.

This clonotype was seen a handful of times. The gene calls are TRBV7-8 and TRBJ2-3; D might be TRBD1 (6 bases). Germline V lookup: CDR1 SGHVS, CDR2 FQNEAQ. Trimming took 5 bases from V and 1 from J, leaving 13 bases between them. The CDR3 extends over 15 amino acids. DNA for the CDR3: TGTGCCAGCAGCCCCCCGGCAGGGGGCACAGATACGCAGTATTTT. Protein sequence: CASSPPAGGTDTQYF.

This clonotype occurred a few times. The V and J genes are TRBV20-1 and TRBJ2-3, with TRBD2 matching over 8 bases. Per the germline V gene, CDR1 is DFQATT and CDR2 is SNEGSKA (reference sequence). The CDR3 totals 16 residues. The J segment lost 2 bases and the V segment lost 6 bases, leaving 13 bases of the junction unmatched. The CDR3 spells CSAGWTSSPSTDTQYF. The CDR3 DNA reads TGCAGTGCGGGATGGACTAGCTCCCCATCCACAGATACGCAGTATTTT.

Of note for this clonotype: One end of the junction is discordant with germline, which a read error may explain. J is TRBJ2-7 and V is TRBV4-1; TRBD2 matches at 8 bases. This CDR3 is 14 amino acids long. From germline, CDR1 is MGHRA and CDR2 YSYEKL. For the CDR3, the DNA is TGTGCCAGCAGTTTACGGGGGGGGGCCGGGGAGCAGTACTTC. This gives the protein CASSLRGGAGEQYF.

The gene calls are TRBV9 and TRBJ2-3; D is ambiguous. The CDR3 sequence is 15 residues long. Germline V gene sequence: CDR1 SGDLS, CDR2 YYNGEE. Trimming stripped 0 bases from V and 3 bases from J, with 11 bases between. CDR3 amino acids: CASSVVSVVTDTQYF. The CDR3 nucleotides are TGTGCCAGCAGCGTAGTTTCGGTGGTTACAGATACGCAGTATTTT.

In this sample, this clonotype turned up a few times. CDR3 residues: CASSYPGGATEAFF. CDR3 in DNA: TGTGCCAGCAGTTACCCGGGGGGGGCCACTGAAGCTTTCTTT. This sequence joins TRBV6-5 and TRBJ1-1; D possibly corresponds to TRBD1 (6 bases). Trimming removed 2 bases at V and 4 bases at J, with 11 bases between. CDR1 and CDR2 (germline): MNHEY, SVGAGI. CDR3 length equals 14 residues.

This clonotype was picked up many times. The V and J genes are TRBV7-9 and TRBJ1-6; 9 bases are shared with TRBD1. This CDR3 is built from 17 residues. V gave up 2 bases and J gave up 5 bases; unmatched junction bases: 7. Germline CDR1 is SEHNR and CDR2 is FQNEAQ (reference sequence). The DNA for the CDR3 is TGTGCCAGCAGCTTATTGGGGGACAGGGTCAATAATTCACCCCTCCACTTT. It encodes CASSLLGDRVNNSPLHF.

The rearrangement joins TRBV9 to TRBJ1-1; D call uncertain. Germline V gene lookup returns CDR1 SGDLS and CDR2 YYNGEE. V shed 4 bases and J shed 5 bases, with 18 bases lying between them. The CDR3 loop spans 15 amino acids. DNA of the CDR3: TGTGCCAGCAGCTCAATGAAGGGTTTGGTGACTGAAGCTTTCTTT. Its translation: CASSSMKGLVTEAFF.

V and J are TRBV5-1 and TRBJ2-1; TRBD2 might be the D (5 bases). Germline values: CDR1 SGHRS, CDR2 YFSETQ. The CDR3 is 15 residues long. The V gene lost 7 bases and the J gene lost 7 bases, with 21 bases spanning the gap. Here the CDR3 reads CASSLPAGGENEQFF. The DNA of the CDR3 is TGCGCCAGCTCCCTACCGGCGGGTGGGGAGAATGAGCAGTTCTTC. Complete variable domain (other parts from reference TRBV5-1 and TRBJ2-1): KAGVTQTPRYLIKTRGQQVTLSCSPISGHRSVSWYQQTPGQGLQFLFEYFSETQRNKGNFPGRFSGRQFSNSRSEMNVSTLELGDSALYLCASSLPAGGENEQFFGPGTRLTVL.

The chain carries TRBV7-6 and TRBJ2-3; D possibly corresponds to TRBD2 (6 bases). Germline V gene lookup returns CDR1 SGHVS and CDR2 FNYEAQ. CDR3 length: 18 residues. The V gene lost 1 base and the J gene lost 4 bases, with 21 bases spanning the gap. DNA of the CDR3: TGTGCCAGCAGCTTAGATCCCGCGGGATTGAGAGGCGCAGATACGCAGTATTTT. Its translation: CASSLDPAGLRGADTQYF.

This sequence joins TRBV4-3 and TRBJ2-1; 8 bases agree with TRBD1. The V gene end was trimmed by 0 bases and the J gene end by 4 bases; junction bases not matched to a gene: 14. This CDR3 is built from 19 residues. From germline, CDR1 is LGHNA and CDR2 YSLEER. The CDR3 DNA follows: TGCGCCAGCAGCCAAGATCTGACGTCTCGGACAGGGTTTTACAATGAGCAGTTCTTC. Protein product: CASSQDLTSRTGFYNEQFF.

The chain recombines TRBV6-5 with TRBJ1-2; 7 bases align to TRBD1. V dropped 6 bases and J dropped 4; count of bases not matched to a gene: 11. CDR1 is MNHEY and CDR2 is SVGAGI in the germline V gene. CDR3 length: 15 amino acids. This CDR3 is CASRYRQGTGYGYTF. CDR3 DNA sequence: TGTGCCAGCAGATACAGACAGGGAACCGGCTATGGCTACACCTTC.

The table lists this clonotype with a few counts. The chain is built from TRBV4-3 and TRBJ1-2; 10 bases agree with TRBD1. The CDR3 contains 14 residues. J gave up 8 bases and V 5 bases, and 8 bases lay outside the gene matches. CDR1 and CDR2 (germline): LGHNA, YSLEER. CDR3 bases: TGCGCCAGCAGCTACTCCGGACAGGGGGACGGCTACACCTTC. Residues: CASSYSGQGDGYTF.

Concerning this clonotype itself: Since a much larger clone is just one base distant, this may be a read error. The J gene is TRBJ2-1, the V gene TRBV9; 10 bases agree with TRBD1. The CDR3 contains 16 residues. V shed 2 bases, J shed 0 bases, and the junction held 2 bases outside the gene matches. Germline CDR1 and CDR2: SGDLS and YYNGEE. CDR3 residues: CASSVRDRGSYNEQFF. Here the CDR3 DNA reads TGTGCCAGCAGCGTCCGGGACAGGGGCTCCTACAATGAGCAGTTCTTC.

The chain links TRBV3-1 to TRBJ1-2, with D perhaps matching TRBD1 (5 bases). The CDR3 contains 15 residues. The V gene's germline CDR1 is LGHDT and CDR2 YNNKEL (reference sequence). The V and J ends lost 2 bases and 7 bases respectively, with 17 bases between them. CDR3 residues: CASSQKGPGGFGYTF. CDR3 in DNA: TGTGCCAGCAGCCAAAAAGGCCCGGGGGGGTTTGGCTACACCTTC.

This clonotype has ten or more counts. The chain uses TRBV12-3 or TRBV12-4 and TRBJ2-1; D might be TRBD2 (6 bases). The germline V and J ends were trimmed by 7 bases and 7 bases, with 11 bases remaining between them. The CDR3 is 12 amino acids. The CDR3 bases are TGTGCCAGCACTCCTCGGGGGAATGAGCAGTTCTTC. This gives the protein CASTPRGNEQFF.

Here the CDR3 reads CASSGGGQSPGYTF. In DNA, the CDR3 is TGTGCCAGCAGTGGGGGGGGACAGTCGCCGGGCTACACCTTC. This sequence joins TRBV2 and TRBJ1-2; TRBD1 agrees at 7 bases. The germline gives CDR1 SNHLY, CDR2 FYNNEI. V trimming: 4 bases; J trimming: 8 bases; junction bases outside the gene matches: 10. The CDR3 runs 14 residues.

There are a few counts of this clonotype. The chain carries TRBV7-8 and TRBJ2-3; 7 positions match TRBD2. CDR1 is SGHVS and CDR2 is FQNEAQ in the germline V gene. CDR3 size: 15 residues. Germline trimming cut 5 bases from V and 5 bases from J; bases unmatched to any gene: 10. The CDR3 nucleotides read TGTGCCAGCAGCCCCCTAGCGGAGGAGGTAGATACGCAGTATTTT. Its translation is CASSPLAEEVDTQYF.